Each of the 22 T cell receptor beta chains below was sequenced from the same sample in a study of T-cell memory formation after mild COVID-19. From the 5' RACE reads, TCRdb called clonotypes with MiXCR, one entry per CDR3 protein. The repertoire holds roughly 510,000 distinct CDR3 sequences, with 15% to 20% as singletons. The sample taken for sequencing was PBMCs or a T cell subset sorted from them (not recorded which). These receptors were obtained from an adult woman who had mild COVID-19 (a few samples of this study predate the infection). Cell type and time point are not known.

This clonotype has only a few counts. This chain connects TRBV3-1 to TRBJ1-2; 8 nucleotides align to TRBD1. The V segment lost 7 bases and the J segment 7 bases; nucleotides outside the gene matches: 5. Germline CDR1 reads LGHDT; CDR2 reads YNNKEL (reference sequence). The CDR3 totals 12 residues. CDR3 amino acids: CASTRTGSGYTF. Here the CDR3 DNA reads TGTGCCAGCACCCGGACAGGGAGTGGCTACACCTTC. Drawing the rest from reference TRBV3-1 and TRBJ1-2, the complete variable domain is DTAVSQTPKYLVTQMGNDKSIKCEQNLGHDTMYWYKQDSKKFLKIMFSYNNKELIINETVPNRFSPKSPDKAHLNLHINSLELGDSAVYFCASTRTGSGYTFGSGTRLTVV.

This clonotype came up a few times. V and J are TRBV3-1 and TRBJ2-6; TRBD1 matches at 7 bases. The CDR3 spans 16 residues. Germline CDR1 reads LGHDT; CDR2 reads YNNKEL (reference sequence). V shed 2 bases, J shed 1 base, and the junction held 2 bases outside the gene matches. This chain's CDR3 is CASSQMTGSGANVLTF. The CDR3 bases are TGTGCCAGCAGCCAAATGACAGGGTCTGGGGCCAACGTCCTGACTTTC.

This clonotype was seen a few times. The genes are TRBV29-1 and TRBJ2-7; tentatively, D is TRBD1 (6 bases). In germline, CDR1 is SQVTM, CDR2 ANQGSEA. The CDR3 runs to 13 residues. The V end was cut by 8 bases, the J end by 3 bases, with 17 bases between. CDR3 sequence reads: CSYIPTGFYEQYF. For the CDR3, the DNA is TGCAGCTACATTCCCACAGGGTTCTACGAGCAGTACTTC.

This clonotype was picked up many times. The chain is built from TRBV7-2 and TRBJ2-7, with 14 bases that match TRBD2. The CDR3 is 15 amino acids. In germline, CDR1 is SGHTA, CDR2 FQGNSA. With V trimmed by 1 base and J by 9 bases, 5 bases remained unmatched. CDR3 sequence reads: CASSLVGTSGSRQYF. The CDR3 nucleotides are TGTGCCAGCAGCTTAGTTGGGACTAGCGGGAGTAGGCAGTACTTC.

This clonotype has more than one count but fewer than ten. The CDR3 spells CASSLGLAGEEDTQYF. The CDR3 DNA reads as TGCGCCAGCAGCTTGGGACTAGCGGGGGAAGAGGATACGCAGTATTTT. The chain has TRBV5-1 and TRBJ2-3; 12 nucleotides agree with TRBD2. The V and J ends lost 0 bases and 6 bases, in that order; junction bases with no gene match: 5. CDR1 SGHRS and CDR2 YFSETQ come from the germline V gene. This CDR3 is built from 16 residues.

V is TRBV20-1 and J is TRBJ1-3, with 9 bases fitting TRBD1. The CDR3 length is 15 residues. Germline V lookup: CDR1 DFQATT, CDR2 SNEGSKA (reference sequence). The junction had 2 bases not matched to a gene; V was cut back by 2 bases and J by 0 bases. The CDR3 coding sequence is TGCAGTGCTAGAACGGGACAGGGCTCTGGAAACACCATATATTTT. Encoded protein: CSARTGQGSGNTIYF.

The rearrangement uses TRBV20-1 and TRBJ2-3, with unresolved D. In germline, CDR1 is DFQATT, CDR2 SNEGSKA (reference sequence). This CDR3 spans 14 amino acids. The germline V and J ends were trimmed by 2 bases and 0 bases, with 9 bases remaining between them. CDR3 sequence (DNA): TGCAGTGCTAGATCGGACCGGAGCACAGATACGCAGTATTTT. Its protein is CSARSDRSTDTQYF.

There are many counts of this clonotype. The gene calls are TRBV12-3 or TRBV12-4 and TRBJ1-2, with 7 bases aligning to TRBD1. This CDR3 comprises 12 residues. Trimming took 5 bases from V and 7 from J; bases not matched to a gene: 4. CDR3 sequence reads: CASSAQGGGYTF. The DNA for the CDR3 is TGTGCCAGCAGTGCTCAGGGGGGTGGCTACACCTTC.

The chain carries TRBV5-1 and TRBJ2-5; D not resolved. The V gene lost 0 bases and the J gene lost 2 bases, with 11 bases spanning the gap. Germline lookup yields CDR1 SGHRS and CDR2 YFSETQ. There are 15 residues in the CDR3. The CDR3 DNA follows: TGCGCCAGCAGCTTGGCCTCCCAGGTTCAAGAGACCCAGTACTTC. Translating gives CASSLASQVQETQYF. The whole variable domain, remainder taken from reference TRBV5-1 and TRBJ2-5, is KAGVTQTPRYLIKTRGQQVTLSCSPISGHRSVSWYQQTPGQGLQFLFEYFSETQRNKGNFPGRFSGRQFSNSRSEMNVSTLELGDSALYLCASSLASQVQETQYFGPGTRLLVL.

V usage is TRBV5-5 and J usage is TRBJ2-5, with D maybe TRBD1 (5 bases). The CDR3 runs 16 residues. Trimming removed 4 bases at V and 3 bases at J, with 19 bases between. Germline CDR1 SGHKS, CDR2 YYEKEE (reference sequence). The CDR3 here is CASSRSLDRRKETQYF. In DNA form, the CDR3 reads TGTGCCAGCAGCCGTTCGCTCGACAGAAGAAAAGAGACCCAGTACTTC.

This clonotype was picked up a small number of times. The chain employs TRBV5-5 and TRBJ2-7; D is possibly TRBD1 or TRBD2 (5 bases each). Germline CDR1 reads SGHKS; CDR2 reads YYEKEE (reference sequence). The CDR3 contains 15 residues. The ends were cut back, 4 bases at V and 5 bases at J, with 19 bases in the middle. The CDR3 sequence is CASSRPGTGVHEQYF. CDR3 nucleotide sequence: TGTGCCAGCAGCCGGCCAGGGACCGGCGTGCACGAGCAGTACTTC.

This clonotype has a handful of counts. The J gene is TRBJ2-1, the V gene TRBV7-2; 7 bases align to TRBD2. After removal of 8 bases from V and 6 bases from J, the junction contained 1 base not matched to a gene. The CDR3 spans 11 residues. Germline CDR1 and CDR2: SGHTA and FQGNSA. The CDR3 sequence is CASWEGNEQFF. The DNA of the CDR3 is TGTGCCAGCTGGGAGGGCAATGAGCAGTTCTTC.

The chain recombines TRBV20-1 with TRBJ1-1, with D possibly TRBD1 on 5 matching bases. The V end lost 0 bases, the J end lost 4 bases, and 24 bases lay between the germline ends. Germline CDR1 DFQATT, CDR2 SNEGSKA (reference sequence). CDR3 length: 18 amino acids. This CDR3 is CSARDEVKGHRAGTEAFF. In DNA, the CDR3 is TGCAGTGCTAGAGATGAGGTAAAGGGGCATAGAGCGGGCACTGAAGCTTTCTTT.

Points on this clonotype: A read error may explain this, as a much larger clone is one base away. The J gene is TRBJ2-3, the V gene TRBV12-3 or TRBV12-4; TRBD1 matches 8 bases. V dropped 10 bases and J dropped 1; count of bases not matched to a gene: 7. The CDR3 is made up of 14 amino acids. Written as DNA, the CDR3 is TGTGCCATCAGACCGGGACAGGGCACAGATACGCAGTATTTT. Amino acid sequence: CAIRPGQGTDTQYF.

The chain links TRBV5-1 to TRBJ1-2; D remains unclear. Germline values: CDR1 SGHRS, CDR2 YFSETQ. The CDR3 has 14 residues. Trimming left V 1 base short and J 8 bases short, with 15 bases between. The CDR3 DNA is TGCGCCAGCAGCTTGTGGATAGACCCCGACGGCTACACCTTC. Translated: CASSLWIDPDGYTF.

The chain links TRBV12-3 or TRBV12-4 to TRBJ2-7, with D possibly being TRBD1 (5 bases). V shed 5 bases and J shed 3 bases, with 11 bases lying between them. This CDR3 comprises 13 residues. The CDR3 nucleotides read TGTGCCAGCAGTACAATGACAGTCTACGAGCAGTACTTC. Translated, it gives CASSTMTVYEQYF.

The rearrangement links TRBV12-3 or TRBV12-4 to TRBJ2-2, with 13 bases fitting TRBD2. The CDR3 runs 19 residues. The V and J ends lost 6 bases and 0 bases, in that order; junction bases with no gene match: 10. Here the CDR3 reads CASRSFLGLAGSNTGELFF. The CDR3 DNA sequence: TGTGCCAGCAGGTCTTTTCTGGGACTAGCGGGATCGAACACCGGGGAGCTGTTTTTT.

The V gene is TRBV2, the J gene TRBJ1-5; D not certain. In germline, CDR1 is SNHLY, CDR2 FYNNEI. There are 15 residues in the CDR3. Trimming pared 6 bases from V and 4 bases from J, leaving 16 bases between. DNA for the CDR3: TGTGCCAGCAGGCCCGGTGGGGTGGAAAATCAGCCCCAGCATTTT. This gives the protein CASRPGGVENQPQHF. The full variable domain, rest sourced from reference TRBV2 and TRBJ1-5, is EPEVTQTPSHQVTQMGQEVILRCVPISNHLYFYWYRQILGQKVEFLVSFYNNEISEKSEIFDDQFSVERPDGSNFTLKIRSTKLEDSAMYFCASRPGGVENQPQHFGDGTRLSIL.

The chain is built from TRBV7-9 and TRBJ1-5, with D unresolved. Germline V CDR1 and CDR2: SEHNR, FQNEAQ (reference sequence). The CDR3 length is 13 residues. Trimming pared 1 base from V and 7 bases from J, leaving 8 bases between. In DNA form, the CDR3 reads TGTGCCAGCAGCTTAGACGGGCCACAGCCCCAGCATTTT. Translation gives CASSLDGPQPQHF.

The chain joins TRBV7-2 to TRBJ1-2; 7 positions agree with TRBD1. Trimming at V came to 5 bases and at J to 2 bases, leaving 8 bases not matched to a gene. The CDR3 loop spans 15 amino acids. Germline assignment: CDR1 SGHTA and CDR2 FQGNSA. The CDR3 here is CASSAKAGQNYGYTF. The CDR3, as DNA: TGTGCCAGCAGCGCCAAGGCGGGACAGAACTATGGCTACACCTTC.

V gene TRBV6-2 or TRBV6-3 combines with J gene TRBJ2-1; 10 bases fit TRBD2. V gave up 6 bases and J gave up 4 bases; unmatched junction bases: 9. CDR1 and CDR2 (germline): MNHEY, SVGEGT. The CDR3 is made up of 16 amino acids. The CDR3 reads CASSPERGGGYNEQFF. The CDR3 DNA reads TGTGCCAGCAGCCCAGAGCGGGGGGGCGGGTACAATGAGCAGTTCTTC.

The gene calls are TRBV3-1 and TRBJ1-2; D is uncertain. V was pared by 0 bases and J by 0 bases, with 14 bases between. This CDR3 contains 17 residues. From germline, CDR1 is LGHDT and CDR2 YNNKEL (reference sequence). CDR3 DNA sequence: TGTGCCAGCAGCCAAGAGGGATGGGAGAACCCTAACTATGGCTACACCTTC. Its translation: CASSQEGWENPNYGYTF.